In this sample, the clone carrying this T cell receptor beta chain turned up a few times. Its antigen is still unknown. The data derive from a study of human T cells and chemical hapten exposure. Study-wide context: The study lasted 20 to 25 weeks, and patients were dosed weekly with diphenylcyclopropenone on the scalp throughout.

Study-wide findings and caveats: As patch test score rose, PT1 expanded TCR counts tended to rise as well. Expanded TCRs formed significantly more large CDR3 similarity clusters than controls. Among TCRs, those above 1 in 1000 frequency were unaffected by DPC sensitization.

TCRdb re-derived calls from the RACE reads in MiXCR, one entry per CDR3 protein. Seen here are more than 250,000 distinct CDR3 sequences, about 8.1% observed once, and the top ten hold about 2.1%. Time point meaning: pre-sensitization, week 0. The treatment was: therapeutic diphenylcyclopropenone sensitization with weekly scalp DPC. Losses at the gene ends were 7 bases for V and 7 bases for J; bases not matched to a gene: 15. Germline lookup yields CDR1 MNHEY and CDR2 SVGEGT. This CDR3 region has 16 residues. This rearrangement joins TRBV6-2 or TRBV6-3 to TRBJ2-3; 9 positions agree with TRBD2. The sequencing here drew on whole blood, taken in connection with sensitization to the hapten diphenylcyclopropenone (DPC). The receptor was isolated from a woman between 35 and 50 years old with alopecia areata. Some clones in this sample may be carry-over from other donors' samples. The CDR3: CASTLSIRREGNTQYF. The CDR3 DNA sequence: TGTGCCAGCACCCTCTCGATAAGGCGGGAGGGAAATACGCAGTATTTT.